The next 6 T cell receptor beta chains were all read from a single sample in a study of blood T cell repertoires in COVID-19. The method was immunoSEQ multiplex PCR; TCRdb's version includes in-frame clones alone and lacks a portion of them. This sample yields around 250,000 clones, of which approximately 80% are seen a single time; around 3.4% belongs to the top ten. The sequenced material came from peripheral blood. Source of these receptors: a woman aged 18-29 years with acute or convalescent COVID-19.

The chain combines TRBV3-1 (or the pseudogene TRBV3-2) with TRBJ2-5; 8 positions match TRBD2. This CDR3 contains 17 residues. Unmatched junction bases numbered 12, after V lost 5 bases and J lost 1 base. Germline CDR1 and CDR2: LGHDT and YNNKEL (reference sequence). The CDR3 is CASSTPVQRGRQETQYF. CDR3 sequence (DNA): TGTGCCAGCAGCACCCCTGTCCAGCGGGGGCGCCAAGAGACCCAGTACTTC.

The chain is built from TRBV11-3 and TRBJ2-1; 7 bases agree with TRBD2. V was pared by 0 bases and J by 0 bases, with 8 bases of the junction left unmatched. The germline gives CDR1 SGHNT, CDR2 YENEEA. The CDR3 loop spans 18 amino acids. This CDR3 is CASSLDQGGTNSYNEQFF. The CDR3 DNA follows: TGTGCCAGCAGCTTAGATCAAGGCGGGACTAACTCCTACAATGAGCAGTTCTTC. The variable domain in full, with the rest retrieved from reference TRBV11-3 and TRBJ2-1, is EAGVVQSPRYKIIEKKQPVAFWCNPISGHNTLYWYLQNLGQGPELLIRYENEEAVDDSQLPKDRFSAERLKGVDSTLKIQPAELGDSAVYLCASSLDQGGTNSYNEQFFGPGTRLTVL.

This chain uses TRBV6-2 or TRBV6-3 with TRBJ2-1, with 10 positions matching TRBD2. The V segment lost 6 bases and the J segment 4 bases; nucleotides outside the gene matches: 9. Germline values: CDR1 MNHEY, CDR2 SVGEGT. The CDR3 totals 16 residues. In DNA form, the CDR3 reads TGTGCCAGCAGACCTCCGCTAGCGGGAGAGTACAATGAGCAGTTCTTC. Amino acid sequence: CASRPPLAGEYNEQFF.

CDR3 residues: CASSLTRGTEAFF. CDR3 in DNA: TGTGCCAGCAGCCTAACCCGGGGTACTGAAGCTTTCTTT. The rearrangement uses TRBV13 and TRBJ1-1, with D hard to call. CDR1 is PRHDT and CDR2 is FYEKMQ in the germline V gene (reference sequence). The CDR3 consists of 13 residues. V was trimmed by 5 bases and J by 5 bases, leaving 12 bases between them.

The V gene is TRBV4-3, the J gene TRBJ2-1; 7 bases fit TRBD2. J gave up 5 bases and V 8 bases, and 3 bases lay outside the gene matches. Germline V CDR1 and CDR2: LGHNA, YSLEER. This CDR3 spans 12 amino acids. The CDR3 protein is CASAGVNNEQFF. CDR3 nucleotide sequence: TGCGCCAGCGCGGGAGTCAACAATGAGCAGTTCTTC.

The chain recombines TRBV5-1 with TRBJ2-5, with 7 nucleotides matching TRBD2. Germline CDR1 and CDR2: SGHRS and YFSETQ. The ends lost 6 bases at V and 4 bases at J; junction bases unmatched: 12. The CDR3 covers 15 residues. The CDR3 DNA follows: TGCGCCAGCATTAAACTACCGGGACTACGAGAGACCCAGTACTTC. Its protein product is CASIKLPGLRETQYF.